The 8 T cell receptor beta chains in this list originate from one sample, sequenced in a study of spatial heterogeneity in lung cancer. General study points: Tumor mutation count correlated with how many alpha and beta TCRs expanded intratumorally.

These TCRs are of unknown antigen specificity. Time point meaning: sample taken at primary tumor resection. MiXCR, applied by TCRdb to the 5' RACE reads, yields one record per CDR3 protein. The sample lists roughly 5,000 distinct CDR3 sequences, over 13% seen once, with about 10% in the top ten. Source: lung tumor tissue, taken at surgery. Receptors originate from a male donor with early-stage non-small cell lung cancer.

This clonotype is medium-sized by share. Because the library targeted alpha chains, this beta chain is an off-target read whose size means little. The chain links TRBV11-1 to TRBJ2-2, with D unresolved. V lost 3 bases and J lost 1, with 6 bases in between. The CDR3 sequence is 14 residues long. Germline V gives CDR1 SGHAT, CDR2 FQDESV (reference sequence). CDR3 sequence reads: CASSFGQNTGELFF. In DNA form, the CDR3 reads TGTGCCAGCAGCTTCGGGCAGAACACCGGGGAGCTGTTTTTT.

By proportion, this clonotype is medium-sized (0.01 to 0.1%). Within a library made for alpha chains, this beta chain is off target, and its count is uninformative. The CDR3: CASSSPRGEQYF. CDR3 nucleotides: TGTGCCAGCAGTTCCCCGAGGGGCGAGCAGTACTTC. The chain links TRBV27 to TRBJ2-7, with D perhaps being TRBD1 or TRBD2 (5 bases each). Trimming shortened V by 4 bases and J by 6 bases, and 10 bases separated the two germline ends. The germline V gene has CDR1 MNHEY and CDR2 SMNVEV (reference sequence). This CDR3 is built from 12 residues.

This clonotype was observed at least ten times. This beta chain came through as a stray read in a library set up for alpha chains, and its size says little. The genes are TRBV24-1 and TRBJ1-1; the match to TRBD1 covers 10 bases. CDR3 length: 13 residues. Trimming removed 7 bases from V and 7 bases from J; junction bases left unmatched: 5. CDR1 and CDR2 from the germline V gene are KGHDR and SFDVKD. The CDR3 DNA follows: TGTGCCACCAGACCGGGACAGGGGATTGAAGCTTTCTTT. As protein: CATRPGQGIEAFF.

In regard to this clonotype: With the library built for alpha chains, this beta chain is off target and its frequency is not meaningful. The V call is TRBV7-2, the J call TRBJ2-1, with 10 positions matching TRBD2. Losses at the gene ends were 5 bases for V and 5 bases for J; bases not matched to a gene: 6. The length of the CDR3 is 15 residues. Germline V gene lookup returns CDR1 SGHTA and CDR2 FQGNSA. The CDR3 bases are TGTGCCAGCAGCAAAACTAGCGGGACCAACAATGAGCAGTTCTTC. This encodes CASSKTSGTNNEQFF.

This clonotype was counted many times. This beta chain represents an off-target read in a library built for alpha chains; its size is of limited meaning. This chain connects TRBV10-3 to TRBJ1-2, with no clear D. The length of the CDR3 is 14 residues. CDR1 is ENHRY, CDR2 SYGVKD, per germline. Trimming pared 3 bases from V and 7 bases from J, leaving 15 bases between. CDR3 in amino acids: CAISDPGYPGGYTF. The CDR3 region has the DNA TGTGCCATCAGTGACCCGGGCTACCCGGGTGGCTACACCTTC.

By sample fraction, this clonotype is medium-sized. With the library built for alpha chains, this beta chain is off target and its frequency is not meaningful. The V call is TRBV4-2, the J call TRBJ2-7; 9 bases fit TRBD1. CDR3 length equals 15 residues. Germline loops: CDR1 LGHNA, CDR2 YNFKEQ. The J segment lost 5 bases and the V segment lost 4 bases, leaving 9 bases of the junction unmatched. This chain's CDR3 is CASSLAGTGIHEQYF. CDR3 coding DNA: TGTGCCAGCAGCCTTGCTGGGACAGGGATCCACGAGCAGTACTTC.

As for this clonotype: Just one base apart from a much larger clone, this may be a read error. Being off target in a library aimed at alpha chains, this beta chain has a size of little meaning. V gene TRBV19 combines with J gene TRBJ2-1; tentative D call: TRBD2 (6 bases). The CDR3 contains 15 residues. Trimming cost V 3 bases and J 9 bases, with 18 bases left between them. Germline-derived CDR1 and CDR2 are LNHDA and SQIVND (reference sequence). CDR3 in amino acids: CASSIGSGEAGEQFF. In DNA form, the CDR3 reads TGTGCCAGTAGTATCGGTAGCGGTGAGGCGGGTGAGCAGTTCTTC.

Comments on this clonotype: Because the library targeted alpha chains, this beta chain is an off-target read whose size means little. CDR3 loop: CASSLQAGGTEKLFF. CDR3 in DNA: TGTGCCAGCAGCTTACAGGCAGGGGGAACCGAAAAACTGTTTTTT. The chain is built from TRBV7-2 and TRBJ1-4; 7 bases align to TRBD1. CDR3 length: 15 residues. The V gene end was trimmed by 2 bases and the J gene end by 8 bases; junction bases not matched to a gene: 8. The V gene's germline CDR1 is SGHTA and CDR2 FQGNSA.